The T cell receptor beta chain under discussion was sequenced for a study of T cell repertoires in cytomegalovirus infection. Overall study context: Public TCR beta signatures were indicative of both CMV infection and a matching HLA type. Study results and limitations: Based on cumulative public TCR beta family frequency, carriers of CMV plus the relevant HLA were identified.

TCRdb passed the reads through MiXCR, listing each CDR3 protein once. The table lists approximately 43,000 distinct CDR3 sequences, 20% of them singletons. The table lists this clonotype with a few counts. The target antigen is unknown. V was shortened by 2 bases and J by 7 bases, with 18 bases between the two germline ends. This CDR3 spans 15 amino acids. Sequenced sample: PBMCs, sequenced either directly or after in vitro stimulation (not recorded which). The receptor comes from a human donor in good health (CMV status not recorded). Some clones in this sample may be carry-over from other donors' samples. The chain is built from TRBV12-3 or TRBV12-4 and TRBJ2-7, with a weak D call TRBD2 (6 bases). CDR3 nucleotides: TGTGCCAGCAGTTTACTTGGGGGAGGACTCAAGGAGCAGTACTTC. Amino acid sequence: CASSLLGGGLKEQYF.